The sequence of this T cell receptor beta chain was determined in a study of blood T cell repertoires in COVID-19. In the study overall: T cells, B-cell-depleted T cells, or PBMCs supplied cDNA or gDNA.

In the original processing: Estimates of nucleated cell counts were drawn from the amplification of reference gene primers. Sequencing used immunoSEQ multiplex PCR; TCRdb keeps in-frame clones, though not all of them. D and trimming were read from the DNA, whereas the V and J calls and clone size are those reported in that table. The repertoire includes 25,000 to 30,000 clones, roughly 94% of them detected once, and about 4% sits in the top ten. The sequenced material came from peripheral blood. The receptor comes from a human donor with active COVID-19. The donor label of this sample is uncertain.

DNA of the CDR3: TGTGCCAGTAGTATTTTCCCGGGAGAGACCCAGTACTTC. Amino acid sequence: CASSIFPGETQYF. The rearrangement uses TRBV19 and TRBJ2-5; D is undetermined. Germline CDR1 is LNHDA and CDR2 is SQIVND (reference sequence). The CDR3 has 13 residues. V lost 3 bases to trimming and J lost 4 bases, with 9 bases between them.